The 31 T cell receptor beta chains below all came from one sample that was sequenced in a study of CD8+ T cells in alopecia areata. Extracted from the samples, RNA was reverse transcribed into cDNA to serve as the sequencing template. TCRdb's table, derived via immunoSEQ multiplex PCR, lists solely in-frame clones and lacks some. In total the sample includes 270,000 or so clones, none of them seen once. Markers used for sorting pooled cutaneous lymph node cells were CD4, CD8alpha, NKG2D, NKG2ACE and others. Sequencing input: CD4+ T cells sorted from a lymph node. The source is a C3H/HeJ mouse with alopecia areata. As its MHC haplotype, the strain has H2-k.

This clone has just a few counts. Gene names and germline refer to mouse. The sequence runs out 4 residues before the end of the CDR3; the remainder is reconstructed from the germline J gene. The V call is TRBV13-2, the J call TRBJ2-1, with TRBD2 identical over 8 bases. Germline trimming cut 1 base from V and 0 bases from J; bases unmatched to any gene: 9. CDR1 and CDR2 from the germline V gene are NNHNN and SYGAGS (reference sequence). CDR3 length: 18 amino acids. The DNA read from the CDR3 is TGTGCCAGCGGTGATCCGGGCTGGGGGGCCCTTAACTATGCT. It encodes CASGDPGWGALNYA. The whole CDR3 region reads CASGDPGWGALNYAEQFF.

Remarks on this clone: The germline and genes are mouse ones. The DNA ends 3 residues before the CDR3 does, and the rest of the CDR3 is filled in from the germline J gene. V is TRBV5 and J is TRBJ1-6; D remains unclear. Being an ORF, TRBJ1-6 has a function that is uncertain. The CDR3 covers 17 residues. Trimming cost V 0 bases and J 2 bases, with 11 bases left between them. The germline V gene has CDR1 LGHNA and CDR2 YNLKQL (reference sequence). The part of the CDR3 DNA that was read is TGTGCCAGCAGCCAAGAGGCAGGAGGCGCCTATAATTCGCCC. Amino acids: CASSQEAGGAYNSP. The entire CDR3 protein reads CASSQEAGGAYNSPLYF.

With respect to this clone: The gene symbols are mouse symbols. Sequencing ends 4 residues short of the CDR3 end; the germline J gene provides the rest. V usage is TRBV13-1 and J usage is TRBJ2-7; 8 bases are shared with TRBD1. From germline, CDR1 is NSHNY and CDR2 SYGAGN. The CDR3 extends over 14 amino acids. The covered CDR3 bases are TGTGCCAGCAGTGATTGGCAGGGGGCTTAT. Translation gives CASSDWQGAY. In full, the CDR3 is CASSDWQGAYEQYF.

This clone was seen a handful of times. Gene names are mouse gene names. The read is 4 residues too short to cover the CDR3 end, so that end is filled in from the germline J gene. The chain links TRBV19 to TRBJ1-1, with TRBD1 matching over 7 bases. Unmatched junction bases numbered 5, after V lost 6 bases and J lost 3 bases. This CDR3 region has 13 residues. Looked up from germline, CDR1 is FNHDT and CDR2 is SITEND (reference sequence). Incomplete CDR3 DNA: TGTGCCAGCAAAAGGGGGCTTGACACA. Its protein product is CASKRGLDT. The full CDR3 protein is CASKRGLDTEVFF.

This clone was seen more than once but under ten times. Mouse germline and gene names are used. The read ends 4 residues early relative to the CDR3; the germline J gene fills the gap. Additional DNA sequences in this sample encode the identical CDR3. The rearrangement joins TRBV13-3 to TRBJ2-1; TRBD2 agrees at 12 bases. Germline assignment: CDR1 NNHDY and CDR2 SYVADS. The CDR3 loop spans 14 amino acids. The junction had 3 bases not matched to a gene; V was cut back by 5 bases and J by 6 bases. CDR3 in amino acids: CASRGLGGSAEQFF. The sequenced part of the CDR3 DNA is TGTGCCAGCAGAGGACTGGGGGGGAGTGCT.

Remarks on this clone: All gene names here are mouse names. The read ends 4 residues shy of where the CDR3 ends; the end is completed using the germline J gene. This chain joins TRBV13-3 and TRBJ1-1, with 10 bases matching TRBD1. Germline V gives CDR1 NNHDY, CDR2 SYVADS. V shed 3 bases, J shed 1 base, and the junction held 3 bases outside the gene matches. The CDR3 length is 15 residues. CDR3 loop: CASSARDRGNTEVFF. Incomplete CDR3 DNA: TGTGCCAGCAGTGCTCGGGACAGGGGAAACACA.

About this clone: Gene names are mouse gene names. The CDR3 goes on 4 residues after the read ends, and that part is filled in from the germline J gene. J is TRBJ2-1 and V is TRBV31, with D possibly called TRBD1 or TRBD2 (5 bases each). This CDR3 has 14 residues. Trimming shortened V by 0 bases and J by 3 bases, and 9 bases separated the two germline ends. CDR1 and CDR2 (germline): GKSSPN, SITVG. CDR3 bases read: TGTGCCTGGAGTCTGGGGGAGGGCTATGCT. Its protein product is CAWSLGEGYA. The full-length CDR3 reads as CAWSLGEGYAEQFF.

As regards this clone: All gene names here are mouse names. The CDR3 goes on 4 residues after the read ends, and that part is filled in from the germline J gene. The chain is built from TRBV1 and TRBJ2-3, with D maybe TRBD1 (6 bases). The ends were cut back, 5 bases at V and 3 bases at J, with 9 bases in the middle. This CDR3 is 13 amino acids long. Germline-derived CDR1 and CDR2 are NSQYPW and LRSPGD (reference sequence). CDR3 protein: CTCSTDRAETLYF. Incomplete CDR3 DNA: TGCACCTGCAGTACCGACAGGGCAGAA.

This clone came up a few times. Mouse gene names and germline throughout. The read comes to an end 4 residues before the CDR3 does, leaving the germline J gene to fill in the end. The gene calls are TRBV19 and TRBJ2-3; D might be TRBD1 (5 bases). V lost 4 bases and J lost 0, with 12 bases in between. Germline V gene sequence: CDR1 FNHDT, CDR2 SITEND (reference sequence). The CDR3 sequence is 15 residues long. The CDR3 is CASSSDRTSAETLYF. The sequenced part of the CDR3 DNA is TGTGCCAGCAGTTCCGACAGAACTAGTGCAGAA.

This clone was found a few times. Any gene name here is a mouse gene name. The read ends 4 residues early relative to the CDR3; the germline J gene fills the gap. This rearrangement joins TRBV31 to TRBJ2-3; TRBD2 agrees at 7 bases. V shed 4 bases and J 1 base; nucleotides not matched to a gene: 5. The length of the CDR3 is 14 residues. CDR1 and CDR2 from the germline V gene are GKSSPN and SITVG. The part of the CDR3 DNA that was read is TGTGCCTGGAAGTCCGGGACTGGTGCAGAA. As protein: CAWKSGTGAE. Given in full, the CDR3 is CAWKSGTGAETLYF.

This clone was found a few times. Gene names follow the mouse nomenclature. This sample includes further DNA sequences coding for the same CDR3. CDR3 bases read: TGTGCCAGCAGGAGGGGGACTGGGCAAGAC. The encoded protein is CASRRGTGQD. The full-length CDR3 reads as CASRRGTGQDTQYF. The chain is built from TRBV19 and TRBJ2-5; 9 nucleotides line up with TRBD2. Read sequence stops 4 residues before the CDR3 end, and the germline J gene provides the missing end. The CDR3 runs to 14 residues. V dropped 5 bases and J dropped 3; count of bases not matched to a gene: 4. Germline CDR1 FNHDT, CDR2 SITEND (reference sequence).

This clone was observed a few times. Germline and genes: mouse. The sequenced fragment ends 4 residues before the CDR3 boundary, so the rest is inferred from the germline J gene. V gene TRBV17 combines with J gene TRBJ2-1; maybe TRBD2 (5 bases). Trimming took 2 bases from V and 3 from J, leaving 8 bases between them. Germline loops: CDR1 MNHDT, CDR2 YYDKIL. The length of the CDR3 is 14 residues. The CDR3 spells CASSRMGSYAEQFF. The CDR3 bases that were read are TGTGCTAGCAGTAGAATGGGGAGCTATGCT.

A few counts support this clone. Gene labels here are mouse ones. The read is 4 residues too short to cover the CDR3 end, so that end is filled in from the germline J gene. The V gene is TRBV13-2, the J gene TRBJ2-2; 10 nucleotides align to TRBD2. J lost 0 bases, V lost 3 bases, and 2 bases had no gene match. Per germline, CDR1 NNHNN and CDR2 SYGAGS (reference sequence). The length of the CDR3 is 16 residues. Incomplete CDR3 DNA: TGTGCCAGCGGTGGGGGACTGGGGCCAAACACCGGG. It is translated as CASGGGLGPNTG. The full-length CDR3 reads as CASGGGLGPNTGQLYF.

This clone was seen more than once but under ten times. Genes and germline come from the mouse. The DNA ends 4 residues before the CDR3 does, and the rest of the CDR3 is filled in from the germline J gene. The chain joins TRBV5 to TRBJ2-5; tentatively, D is TRBD1 (5 bases). This CDR3 comprises 13 residues. Germline-derived CDR1 and CDR2 are LGHNA and YNLKQL (reference sequence). The CDR3 bases that were read are TGTGCCAGCAGCCACAGGGAAGGAGAC. This gives the protein CASSHREGD. The whole CDR3 reads CASSHREGDTQYF.

This clone appeared a few times. Germline and genes: mouse. The CDR3 is cut off 4 residues early in the read; its end comes from the germline J gene. This sequence joins TRBV1 and TRBJ2-2, with 7 bases identical to TRBD1. The V segment lost 0 bases and the J segment 4 bases; nucleotides outside the gene matches: 5. The germline CDR1 and CDR2 sequences are NSQYPW and LRSPGD (reference sequence). CDR3 length: 16 amino acids. This CDR3 reads CTCSAESRQGTGQLYF. The part of the CDR3 DNA that was read is TGCACCTGCAGTGCAGAAAGTCGACAGGGCACCGGG.

Comments on this clone: All gene names here are mouse names. The CDR3 end falls 4 residues outside the read, so it is completed with the germline J gene. The chain combines TRBV1 with TRBJ2-7; tentative D call: TRBD2 (5 bases). CDR1 and CDR2 from the germline V gene are NSQYPW and LRSPGD (reference sequence). This CDR3 has 12 residues. The germline V and J ends were trimmed by 6 bases and 0 bases, with 6 bases remaining between them. The CDR3 bases that were read are TGCACCTGCAGGACTGTCTCCTAT. It encodes CTCRTVSY. The whole CDR3 protein reads CTCRTVSYEQYF.

A note on this clone: Gene names are the mouse ones. Other nucleotide sequences from this sample produce the same CDR3. The DNA read from the CDR3 is TGCACCTGCAGTGCAGAGGGACAGAATCAAGAC. It translates to CTCSAEGQNQD. The CDR3, in full, reads CTCSAEGQNQDTQYF. The chain uses TRBV1 and TRBJ2-5; 7 positions agree with TRBD1. The DNA ends 4 residues before the CDR3 does, and the rest of the CDR3 is filled in from the germline J gene. The germline gives CDR1 NSQYPW, CDR2 LRSPGD (reference sequence). The CDR3 covers 15 residues. Trimming took 0 bases from V and 3 from J; bases not matched to a gene: 3. Supplemented by reference TRBV1 and TRBJ2-5, the full variable domain reads VTLLEQNPRWRLVPRGQAVNLRCILKNSQYPWMSWYQQDLQKQLQWLFTLRSPGDKEVKSLPGADYLATRVTDTELRLQVANMSQGRTLYCTCSAEGQNQDTQYFGPGTRLLVL.

This clone was counted between two and nine times. The germline and genes are mouse ones. From the germline J gene comes the end of the CDR3, since the read stops 4 residues before it. V gene TRBV13-3 combines with J gene TRBJ2-1; TRBD1 agrees at 10 bases. CDR3 length: 14 residues. CDR1 is NNHDY and CDR2 is SYVADS in the germline V gene. The sequenced CDR3 bases are TGTGCCAGCAGTGATTGGGACAGGGGAGCT. Its translation is CASSDWDRGA. The CDR3 in full is CASSDWDRGAEQFF.

Comment on this clone: Mouse names are used for the genes. The read stops 4 residues short of the end of the CDR3; the missing end is completed from the germline J gene. The chain combines TRBV19 with TRBJ1-1, with 7 bases lining up with TRBD1. The CDR3 is 14 amino acids. Germline CDR1 and CDR2: FNHDT and SITEND (reference sequence). The CDR3 sequence is CASSISQGGTEVFF. The CDR3 DNA, read in part, is TGTGCCAGCAGTATATCCCAGGGGGGAACA.

With regard to this clone: The genes and germline here are from mouse. The read ends 4 residues before the CDR3 terminus; that terminus is restored from the germline J gene. The rearrangement uses TRBV5 and TRBJ2-7; tentative D call: TRBD2 (7 bases). V was clipped by 1 base and J by 0 bases, with 7 bases between them. The CDR3 contains 14 residues. Germline V gene data show CDR1 as LGHNA and CDR2 as YNLKQL (reference sequence). The CDR3 region is CASSQGGASYEQYF. Incomplete CDR3 DNA: TGTGCCAGCAGCCAAGGGGGGGCCTCCTAT.

This clone was picked up a small number of times. Here the gene names and germline are mouse. Coverage ceases 3 residues before the CDR3 finishes, and the germline J gene fills in the end. Other DNA sequences of this sample code for an identical CDR3. The V call is TRBV13-1, the J call TRBJ1-6, with D tentatively TRBD1 (6 bases). TRBJ1-6 is identified as an open reading frame with a role that is uncertain. CDR1 and CDR2 (germline): NSHNY, SYGAGN. V was clipped by 1 base and J by 3 bases, with 8 bases between them. This CDR3 is built from 15 residues. The CDR3 DNA, read in part, is TGTGCCAGCAGTGATCCCAGGGGCTATAATTCGCCC. This codes for CASSDPRGYNSP. The whole CDR3 reads CASSDPRGYNSPLYF.

Details on this clone: Gene names and germline match the mouse. The read gets to within 4 residues of the CDR3 end, and the germline J gene fills in the rest. V usage is TRBV5 and J usage is TRBJ2-5; 11 bases match TRBD2. This CDR3 contains 16 residues. Germline CDR1 and CDR2: LGHNA and YNLKQL (reference sequence). The CDR3 here is CASSQARDWGKDTQYF. Partial CDR3 DNA: TGTGCCAGCAGCCAAGCCCGGGACTGGGGGAAAGAC.

Comments on this clone: Gene names refer to mouse genes. The CDR3 is cut off 4 residues early in the read; its end comes from the germline J gene. This chain uses TRBV1 with TRBJ2-1; 7 nucleotides agree with TRBD2. The germline gives CDR1 NSQYPW, CDR2 LRSPGD (reference sequence). CDR3 length: 15 amino acids. V trimming: 0 bases; J trimming: 4 bases; junction bases outside the gene matches: 3. The chain's CDR3 is CTCSADGGWYAEQFF. The DNA read from the CDR3 is TGCACCTGCAGTGCAGATGGGGGGTGGTATGCT.

Notes on this clone: Mouse gene names and germline throughout. The CDR3 end falls 4 residues outside the read, so it is completed with the germline J gene. The rearrangement joins TRBV19 to TRBJ2-1, with 9 bases aligning to TRBD2. The CDR3 has 14 amino acids. Germline values: CDR1 FNHDT, CDR2 SITEND (reference sequence). The J segment lost 3 bases and the V segment lost 5 bases, leaving 3 bases of the junction unmatched. The covered CDR3 bases are TGTGCCAGCAGAAAGACTGGGGGCTATGCT. Protein product: CASRKTGGYA. The CDR3 as a whole reads CASRKTGGYAEQFF.

This clone was found a few times. The gene symbols are mouse symbols. The read ends 4 residues shy of where the CDR3 ends; the end is completed using the germline J gene. Other DNA sequences from this sample encode an identical CDR3 as well. The chain recombines TRBV5 with TRBJ1-1; TRBD1 aligns across 8 bases. Per germline, CDR1 LGHNA and CDR2 YNLKQL (reference sequence). This CDR3 contains 15 residues. V lost 1 base, J lost 3 bases, and 4 bases stayed unmatched. The CDR3 loop reads CASSQGTGRDTEVFF. The DNA read from the CDR3 is TGTGCCAGCAGCCAAGGGACAGGGCGAGACACA.

This clone has a count of ten or more. Any gene name here is a mouse gene name. The CDR3 end falls 4 residues outside the read, so it is completed with the germline J gene. V gene TRBV1 combines with J gene TRBJ1-2; the match to TRBD1 covers 7 bases. Trimming cost V 4 bases and J 3 bases; bases outside gene matches: 2. CDR3 length equals 13 residues. Germline CDR1 and CDR2: NSQYPW and LRSPGD (reference sequence). The CDR3 here is CTCSVGTDSDYTF. Incomplete CDR3 DNA: TGCACCTGCAGTGTCGGGACAGACTCC.

This clone was observed a few times. The gene symbols are mouse symbols. Coverage ceases 4 residues before the CDR3 finishes, and the germline J gene fills in the end. V usage is TRBV13-1 and J usage is TRBJ1-1, with D maybe TRBD1 (6 bases). The V gene lost 3 bases and the J gene lost 1 base, with 13 bases spanning the gap. The CDR3 has 15 amino acids. Germline values: CDR1 NSHNY, CDR2 SYGAGN. CDR3 DNA, as far as it was read: TGTGCCAGCAGTGGAGGGGGAGGGGGAAACACA. Its protein is CASSGGGGGNT. The full CDR3 protein is CASSGGGGGNTEVFF.

This clone was seen more than once but under ten times. These gene names are mouse names. The CDR3 end is not reached by the read, which stops 4 residues before it; the germline J gene fills it in. The rearrangement uses TRBV13-1 and TRBJ2-3, with 8 positions matching TRBD2. Germline assignment: CDR1 NSHNY and CDR2 SYGAGN. The CDR3 runs to 15 residues. The ends lost 2 bases at V and 3 bases at J; junction bases unmatched: 5. CDR3 loop: CASSDPWGAAETLYF. Incomplete CDR3 DNA: TGTGCCAGCAGTGACCCCTGGGGGGCCGCAGAA.

This clone was counted a few times. Gene names follow the mouse nomenclature. Read coverage stops 4 residues before the CDR3 terminus; the germline J gene supplies the remainder. The rearrangement joins TRBV19 to TRBJ2-5; 12 bases agree with TRBD2. Germline CDR1 reads FNHDT; CDR2 reads SITEND (reference sequence). This CDR3 is built from 14 residues. The CDR3 here is CATQRLGGLDTQYF. Partial CDR3 DNA: TGTGCCACCCAGAGACTGGGGGGGCTGGAC.

In this sample, this clone turned up a few times. The gene names here belong to mouse. Coverage ceases 4 residues before the CDR3 finishes, and the germline J gene fills in the end. This sequence joins TRBV13-1 and TRBJ2-1, with 9 nucleotides matching TRBD1. CDR1 NSHNY and CDR2 SYGAGN come from the germline V gene. V lost 5 bases to trimming and J lost 6 bases; unmatched junction nucleotides: 3. This CDR3 is 13 amino acids long. CDR3 protein: CASRVDRGAEQFF. Incomplete CDR3 DNA: TGTGCCAGCAGGGTGGACAGGGGTGCT.

About this clone: Mouse germline and gene names are used. The read comes to an end 4 residues before the CDR3 does, leaving the germline J gene to fill in the end. V and J are TRBV19 and TRBJ2-7; possibly TRBD1 for D (6 bases). Trimming left V 6 bases short and J 3 bases short, with 13 bases between. Germline values: CDR1 FNHDT, CDR2 SITEND (reference sequence). The CDR3 consists of 13 residues. CDR3 sequence reads: CASIPRDNYEQYF. The DNA read from the CDR3 is TGTGCCAGCATCCCCCGGGACAACTAT.